This TCR beta chain was documented in a study of T cell clones after liver transplantation. Study as a whole: Subjects received no induction therapy and standard immunosuppression until randomization at 12-24 months post-transplant. Tolerant meant at least one year fully off immunosuppression without liver enzymes above twice normal.

This clone appeared a few times. TCRdb's copy holds only in-frame clones and misses some; the assay was immunoSEQ multiplex PCR. The table lists 95,000 to 130,000 clones, 90% of them singletons, with roughly 0.8% in the top ten. CDR3 length equals 13 residues. V dropped 6 bases and J dropped 3; count of bases not matched to a gene: 6. The V gene's germline CDR1 is SGHRS and CDR2 YFSETQ. This clonotype originated in a human patient who received a liver transplant. Some T cells may be provided by the graft donor. This sequence joins TRBV5-1 and TRBJ2-7, with 7 bases identical to TRBD1. The sample was CD4+ T cells from blood, taken 12 months after liver transplant. CDR3 amino acids: CASNGDSLYEQYF. CDR3 DNA sequence: TGCGCCAGCAATGGGGACAGCCTCTACGAGCAGTACTTC.